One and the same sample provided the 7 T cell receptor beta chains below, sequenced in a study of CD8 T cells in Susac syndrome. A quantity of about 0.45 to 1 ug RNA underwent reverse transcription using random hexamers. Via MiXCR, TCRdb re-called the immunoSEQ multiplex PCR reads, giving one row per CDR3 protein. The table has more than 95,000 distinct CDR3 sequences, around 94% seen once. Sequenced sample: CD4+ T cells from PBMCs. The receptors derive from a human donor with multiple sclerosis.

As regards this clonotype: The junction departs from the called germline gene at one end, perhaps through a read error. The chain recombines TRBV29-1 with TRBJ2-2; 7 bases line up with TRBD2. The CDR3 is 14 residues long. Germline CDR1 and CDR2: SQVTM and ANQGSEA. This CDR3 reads CSAKVGGNTEELFF. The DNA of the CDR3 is TGCAGCGCCAAGGTGGGAGGGAACACCGAGGAGCTGTTTTTT.

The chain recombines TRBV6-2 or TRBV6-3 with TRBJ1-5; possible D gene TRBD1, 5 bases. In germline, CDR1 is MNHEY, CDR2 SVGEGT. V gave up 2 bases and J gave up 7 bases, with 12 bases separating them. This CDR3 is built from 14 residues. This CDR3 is CASSYDSRLQPQHF. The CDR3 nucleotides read TGTGCCAGCAGTTACGACAGTCGGCTCCAGCCCCAGCATTTT.

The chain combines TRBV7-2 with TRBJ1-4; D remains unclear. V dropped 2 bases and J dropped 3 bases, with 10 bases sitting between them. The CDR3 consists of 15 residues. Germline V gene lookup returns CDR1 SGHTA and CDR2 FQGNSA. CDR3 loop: CASSLSWRSNEKLFF. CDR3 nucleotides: TGTGCCAGCAGCTTAAGTTGGCGGTCTAATGAAAAACTGTTTTTT.

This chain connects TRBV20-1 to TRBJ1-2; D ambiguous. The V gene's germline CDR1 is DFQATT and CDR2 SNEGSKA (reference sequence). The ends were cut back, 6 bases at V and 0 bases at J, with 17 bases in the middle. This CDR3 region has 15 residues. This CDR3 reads CSAPVRQLANYGYTF. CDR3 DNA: TGCAGTGCCCCAGTGAGGCAGCTAGCTAACTATGGCTACACCTTC.

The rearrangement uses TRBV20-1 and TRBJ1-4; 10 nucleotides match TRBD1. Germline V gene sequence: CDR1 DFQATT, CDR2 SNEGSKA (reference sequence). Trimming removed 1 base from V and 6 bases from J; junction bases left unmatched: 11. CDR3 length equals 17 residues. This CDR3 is CSARAPKKGTGDEKLFF. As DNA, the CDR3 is TGCAGTGCTAGAGCCCCTAAAAAAGGGACAGGGGATGAAAAACTGTTTTTT.

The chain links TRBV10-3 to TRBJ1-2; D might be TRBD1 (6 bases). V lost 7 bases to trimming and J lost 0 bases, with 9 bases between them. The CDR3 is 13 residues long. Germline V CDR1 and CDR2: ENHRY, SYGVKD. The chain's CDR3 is CAIKDSTNYGYTF. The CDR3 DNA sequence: TGTGCCATCAAGGACAGCACTAACTATGGCTACACCTTC.

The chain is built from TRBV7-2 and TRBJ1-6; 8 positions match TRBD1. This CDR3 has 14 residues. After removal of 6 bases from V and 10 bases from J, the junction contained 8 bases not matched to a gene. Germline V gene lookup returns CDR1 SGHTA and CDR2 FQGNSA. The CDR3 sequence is CASRPDRGPSPLHF. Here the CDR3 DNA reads TGTGCCAGCAGACCCGACAGGGGCCCCTCACCCCTCCACTTT.